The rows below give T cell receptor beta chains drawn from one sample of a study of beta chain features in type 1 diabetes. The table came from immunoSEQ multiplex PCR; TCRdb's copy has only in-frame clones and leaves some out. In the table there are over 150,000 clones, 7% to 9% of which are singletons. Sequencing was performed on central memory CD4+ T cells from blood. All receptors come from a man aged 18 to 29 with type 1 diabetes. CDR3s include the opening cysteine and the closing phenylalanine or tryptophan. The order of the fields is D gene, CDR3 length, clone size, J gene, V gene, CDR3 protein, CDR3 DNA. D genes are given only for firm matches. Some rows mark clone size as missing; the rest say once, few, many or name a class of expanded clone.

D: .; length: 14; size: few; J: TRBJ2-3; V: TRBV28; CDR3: CASSRGQLTDTQYF; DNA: TGTGCCAGCAGTCGAGGACAGCTCACAGATACGCAGTATTTT
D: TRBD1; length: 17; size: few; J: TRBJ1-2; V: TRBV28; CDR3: CASSLRDRGKRSYGYTF; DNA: TGTGCCAGCAGTTTGAGGGACAGGGGTAAACGAAGCTATGGCTACACCTTC
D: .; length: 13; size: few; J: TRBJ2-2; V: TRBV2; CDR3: CASNFANTGELFF; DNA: TGTGCCAGCAACTTCGCGAACACCGGGGAGCTGTTTTTT
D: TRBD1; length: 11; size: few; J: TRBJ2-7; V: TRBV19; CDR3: CATGTGHEQYF; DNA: TGTGCCACTGGGACAGGGCACGAGCAGTACTTC
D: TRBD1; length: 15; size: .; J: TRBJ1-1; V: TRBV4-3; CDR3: CASSQRTGTGTEAFF; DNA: TGCGCCAGCAGCCAGAGGACAGGTACAGGCACTGAAGCTTTCTTT
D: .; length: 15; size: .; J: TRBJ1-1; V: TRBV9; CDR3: CASSSFTRGNTEAFF; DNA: TGTGCCAGCAGCTCTTTCACCAGGGGGAACACTGAAGCTTTCTTT
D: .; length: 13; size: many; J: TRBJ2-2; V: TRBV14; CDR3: CASSQDLIGELFF; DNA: TGTGCCAGCAGCCAAGATCTTATCGGGGAGCTGTTTTTT
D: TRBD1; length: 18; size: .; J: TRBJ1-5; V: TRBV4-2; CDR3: CASSQDTPGQGSNQPQHF; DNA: TGTGCCAGCAGCCAGGATACACCGGGACAGGGAAGCAATCAGCCCCAGCATTTT
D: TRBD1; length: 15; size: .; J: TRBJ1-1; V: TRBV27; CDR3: CASSYLDRANTEAFF; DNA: TGTGCCAGCAGTTACCTGGACAGGGCGAACACTGAAGCTTTCTTT
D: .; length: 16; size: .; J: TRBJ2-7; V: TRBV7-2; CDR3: CASSWKVRVGGYEQYF; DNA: TGTGCCAGCAGCTGGAAAGTCAGGGTCGGTGGGTACGAGCAGTACTTC
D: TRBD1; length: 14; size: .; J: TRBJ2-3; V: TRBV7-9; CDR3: CASSLDTGADTQYF; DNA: TGTGCCAGCAGCTTAGATACAGGGGCTGATACGCAGTATTTT